This T cell receptor beta chain appears in the sequencing data of a study of graft-versus-host responses after intestinal transplantation. In the study overall: Recipients underwent multivisceral, liver-intestinal, or isolated intestinal transplants. After anti-thymocyte globulin induction, recipients took tacrolimus and steroids for 3 to 4 years. General study results and limits: Within allografts, high graft-versus-host to host-versus-graft clonal ratios were seen among patients with graft-donor T cell macrochimerism. Early post-transplant HvG declines were associated with peak circulating GvH clone levels.

Profiling relied on immunoSEQ multiplex PCR, and the TCRdb table lists in-frame clones only, not all of them. The data hold some 96,000 clones, with approximately 84% observed a single time. Per germline, CDR1 MGHRA and CDR2 YSYEKL. The CDR3 is 17 amino acids. Trimming left V 1 base short and J 3 bases short, with 13 bases between. On this clone itself: Its antigen is currently unknown.

This chain connects TRBV4-1 to TRBJ1-6, with no clear D. The sample here was unstimulated CD4+ T cells sorted from spleen or lymph node cells, taken before transplant. This TCR came from a human donor who was the organ donor for an intestinal transplant. The CDR3 protein is CASSQGPPMFYNSPLHF. CDR3 coding DNA: TGCGCCAGCAGCCAAGGCCCCCCGATGTTCTATAATTCACCCCTCCACTTT.